The 3 T cell receptor beta chains below were found in one sample sequenced in a study of tumor-infiltrating lymphocytes in primary liver carcinoma. Germline DNA was also extracted, with blood RNA taken from unsorted whole blood. TCR beta cDNA came from roughly 450 ng total RNA, primed with a constant-region primer. Three nested multiplex PCR rounds, a slightly modified ARM-PCR method, built the TCR beta libraries. The first two PCR rounds used TRBV1-TRBV30 primers with a Cbeta primer, 9 to 10 cycles each. From the multiplex PCR reads, TCRdb called clonotypes with MiXCR, one entry per CDR3 protein. This sample has approximately 300,000 distinct CDR3 sequences, with over 55% found just once. Sequencing was performed on peripheral blood. The receptors shown here come from a man in his forties with primary liver carcinoma and hepatitis B virus infection.

In its sample, this clonotype was seen once. A read error may explain this, as a much larger clone is one base away. It is likely a read error, because the conserved phenylalanine at the end of the CDR3 is missing. The rearrangement joins TRBV6-2 or TRBV6-3 to TRBJ1-5; D unclear. This CDR3 has 13 residues. V lost 6 bases and J lost 7, with 13 bases in between. Germline CDR1 reads MNHEY; CDR2 reads SVGEGT. The CDR3 nucleotides read TGTGCCAGCAGACCCCCCGGCGGACAGCCCCAGCATTAT. The encoded protein is CASRPPGGQPQHY.

This clonotype turned up a few times. The rearrangement uses TRBV28 and TRBJ1-6, with a possible D match to TRBD1 (6 bases). From germline, CDR1 is MDHEN and CDR2 SYDVKM. This CDR3 is 12 amino acids long. The V and J ends lost 7 bases and 9 bases respectively, with 10 bases between them. Here the CDR3 DNA reads TGTGCCAGCAAAACAGGGATTTCACCCCTCCACTTT. Translating gives CASKTGISPLHF.

Points on this clonotype: One end of the junction is discordant with germline, which a read error may explain. The rearrangement links TRBV5-5 to TRBJ2-1; TRBD1 matches 10 bases. This CDR3 comprises 15 residues. The germline gives CDR1 SGHKS, CDR2 YYEKEE (reference sequence). The CDR3 DNA follows: TGTGCCAGCAGCGCCAGACAGGGGGCGCAAAATGAGCAGCCCTTC. Translating gives CASSARQGAQNEQPF.